A selection of T cell receptor beta chains follows, all from one sample in a study of shared clonotypes between healthy human individuals. Method: immunoSEQ multiplex PCR; TCRdb's copy keeps in-frame clones and lacks some. Of 780,000 or so clones listed, around 77% are singletons. Sequences were obtained from memory CD4+ T cells sorted from blood. These receptors originate from a woman in her thirties in good health. Both conserved end residues are part of each CDR3. D genes are given only for firm matches. The size field is filled for only some rows; it gives once, few, many or a size class.

j_gene,abundance,d_gene,v_gene,CDR3aa,CDR3nt
TRBJ2-7,few,.,TRBV10-3,CAISYGETYEQYF,TGTGCCATCAGCTATGGGGAAACCTACGAGCAGTACTTC
TRBJ2-7,few,.,TRBV6-5,CASSEPYRGEQYF,TGTGCCAGCAGTGAACCTTACCGCGGCGAGCAGTACTTC
TRBJ2-5,.,.,TRBV11-2,CASSQAGGRGGQETQYF,TGTGCCAGCAGTCAAGCAGGGGGGAGGGGAGGACAAGAGACCCAGTACTTC
TRBJ1-5,once,TRBD1,TRBV2,CASSKDRGHQPQHF,TGTGCCAGCAGCAAAGACAGGGGGCATCAGCCCCAGCATTTT
TRBJ2-3,many,.,TRBV27,CASSGRIAVVDTQYF,TGTGCCAGCAGTGGCAGGATAGCGGTAGTTGATACGCAGTATTTT
TRBJ2-1,few,.,TRBV14,CASSQGPKQFF,TGTGCCAGCAGCCAGGGACCAAAGCAGTTCTTC
TRBJ2-2,few,TRBD1,TRBV29-1,CSAKGAANTGELFF,TGCAGCGCCAAGGGGGCTGCAAACACCGGGGAGCTGTTTTTT
TRBJ2-3,.,TRBD2,TRBV19,CASRGLTSTDTQYF,TGTGCCAGTAGGGGACTAACTAGCACAGATACGCAGTATTTT
TRBJ2-3,.,.,TRBV6-6,CASSYGAGRTDTQYF,TGTGCCAGCAGTTATGGGGCGGGCCGTACAGATACGCAGTATTTT
TRBJ2-3,.,.,TRBV29-1,CSVETGAGTDTQYF,TGCAGCGTTGAAACGGGGGCAGGCACAGATACGCAGTATTTT
TRBJ1-1,.,.,TRBV5-1,CASSLGTSTEAFF,TGCGCCAGCAGCTTAGGGACATCCACTGAAGCTTTCTTT
TRBJ1-5,.,.,TRBV7-2,CASSSMDTINQPQHF,TGTGCCAGCAGCTCAATGGACACGATCAATCAGCCCCAGCATTTT
TRBJ2-4,.,TRBD1,TRBV5-4,CASSDTGARVAKNIQYF,TGTGCCAGCAGTGATACAGGGGCGCGGGTAGCCAAAAACATTCAGTACTTC
TRBJ2-2,few,TRBD1,TRBV19,CASSSRQGDTRELFF,TGTGCCAGTAGTAGCCGTCAGGGGGACACCCGGGAGCTGTTTTTT
TRBJ1-5,.,TRBD1,TRBV27,CASSYNRGQPQHF,TGTGCCAGCAGCTACAACAGGGGTCAGCCCCAGCATTTT
TRBJ2-6,.,.,TRBV19,CASGEDRGANVLTF,TGTGCCAGTGGGGAGGATCGTGGGGCCAACGTCCTGACTTTC
TRBJ2-3,.,TRBD2,TRBV18,CASSLQAGGGTDTQYF,TGTGCCAGCTCACTCCAAGCGGGAGGCGGCACAGATACGCAGTATTTT
TRBJ2-7,few,.,TRBV6-1,CASSESFPGDRSYEQYF,TGTGCCAGCAGTGAATCGTTCCCGGGGGACAGATCCTACGAGCAGTACTTC
TRBJ2-1,.,TRBD2,TRBV7-9,CASSAPDSGYNEQFF,TGTGCCAGCAGCGCTCCGGATAGCGGGTACAATGAGCAGTTCTTC
TRBJ2-7,.,TRBD2,TRBV5-1,CASSLASGGNAEQYF,TGCGCCAGCAGCTTGGCCAGCGGGGGGAACGCTGAGCAGTACTTC
TRBJ2-4,few,TRBD2,TRBV18,CASSPGGENIQYF,TGTGCCAGCTCACCGGGGGGGGAAAACATTCAGTACTTC
TRBJ1-3,.,.,TRBV29-1,CSVGEDTIYF,TGCAGCGTTGGGGAGGACACCATATATTTT
TRBJ2-7,.,TRBD1,TRBV6-6,CASMGQGTYEQYF,TGTGCCAGCATGGGACAGGGGACCTACGAGCAGTACTTC
TRBJ2-1,.,.,TRBV7-8,CASSLTNSYNEQFF,TGTGCCAGCAGCTTAACCAATTCCTACAATGAGCAGTTCTTC
TRBJ1-5,.,.,TRBV21-1,CASKRGRLGQPQHF,TGTGCCAGCAAGAGGGGACGTCTTGGGCAGCCCCAGCATTTT
TRBJ2-5,once,.,TRBV5-1,CASSSDAAGQRKTQYF,TGCGCCAGCAGCTCAGACGCGGCGGGACAGAGGAAGACCCAGTACTTC
TRBJ1-4,.,.,TRBV6-5,CASSTPRTTNEKLFF,TGTGCCAGCAGTACACCCAGAACAACTAATGAAAAACTGTTTTTT
TRBJ1-2,.,.,TRBV5-1,CASSLVSDDWDYGYTF,TGCGCCAGCAGCTTGGTGTCAGACGACTGGGACTATGGCTACACCTTC
TRBJ2-7,once,TRBD1,TRBV5-4,CASSPDRAGHEQYF,TGTGCCAGCAGCCCGGACAGGGCCGGCCACGAGCAGTACTTC
TRBJ1-3,.,.,TRBV7-6,CASSASGWGSGNTIYF,TGTGCCAGCAGCGCCAGCGGGTGGGGATCTGGAAACACCATATATTTT
TRBJ1-1,.,.,TRBV19,CASSPFQGKNTEAFF,TGTGCCAGTAGTCCATTTCAGGGTAAGAACACTGAAGCTTTCTTT
TRBJ2-5,few,TRBD2,TRBV5-1,CASSLVLAGGQETQYF,TGCGCCAGCAGCTTGGTTTTAGCGGGAGGACAAGAGACCCAGTACTTC
TRBJ2-3,.,.,TRBV5-1,CASSLGGAPSTDTQYF,TGCGCCAGCAGTTTGGGAGGAGCTCCCAGCACAGATACGCAGTATTTT
TRBJ2-3,.,TRBD2,TRBV9,CASSVEMGLAGATDTQYF,TGTGCCAGCAGCGTGGAGATGGGACTAGCGGGAGCTACAGATACGCAGTATTTT
TRBJ1-2,.,.,TRBV29-1,CSVVENYGYTF,TGCAGCGTTGTGGAGAACTATGGCTACACCTTC
TRBJ1-3,few,.,TRBV5-1,CASSWAQGSGNTIYF,TGCGCCAGCAGCTGGGCCCAGGGTTCTGGAAACACCATATATTTT
TRBJ2-6,.,.,TRBV5-1,CASSLVSGANVLTF,TGCGCCAGCAGCTTGGTGTCTGGGGCCAACGTCCTGACTTTC
TRBJ2-2,.,.,TRBV5-1,CASSLGQGPAGELFF,TGCGCCAGCAGCTTGGGTCAGGGTCCCGCCGGGGAGCTGTTTTTT
TRBJ2-7,.,TRBD1,TRBV7-2,CASSFRVPGGYEQYF,TGTGCCAGCAGCTTTCGGGTCCCAGGGGGCTACGAGCAGTACTTC
TRBJ1-2,.,.,TRBV19,CASSIGGANYGYTF,TGTGCCAGTAGTATCGGGGGGGCGAACTATGGCTACACCTTC
TRBJ2-7,.,.,TRBV19,CASSIGGTAYEQYF,TGTGCCAGTAGTATAGGGGGGACCGCCTACGAGCAGTACTTC
TRBJ1-5,.,TRBD1,TRBV5-6,CASSLRQGEDQPQHF,TGTGCCAGCAGCTTGCGACAGGGGGAGGATCAGCCCCAGCATTTT
TRBJ2-3,.,.,TRBV29-1,CSVVGGALGDTQYF,TGCAGCGTTGTTGGCGGGGCCCTGGGAGATACGCAGTATTTT
TRBJ1-1,.,.,TRBV5-8,CASSSDSGVFIAFF,TGTGCCAGCAGCTCCGACAGCGGTGTTTTTATAGCTTTCTTT
TRBJ1-4,.,TRBD1,TRBV15,CATSPTGGEKLFF,TGTGCCACCAGCCCCACAGGGGGTGAAAAACTGTTTTTT
TRBJ2-6,.,TRBD1,TRBV19,CASDRAGANVLTF,TGTGCCAGTGACAGGGCCGGGGCCAACGTCCTGACTTTC
TRBJ2-1,.,.,TRBV7-2,CASSYVLGPPNNEQFF,TGTGCCAGCAGCTACGTACTTGGACCCCCCAACAATGAGCAGTTCTTC
TRBJ1-1,.,.,TRBV7-9,CASSKRLRHQNTEAFF,TGTGCCAGCAGCAAACGACTGAGACACCAGAACACTGAAGCTTTCTTT
TRBJ2-3,.,TRBD2,TRBV27,CASSSRLAGAPDTQYF,TGTGCCAGCAGTTCACGACTAGCGGGAGCCCCAGATACGCAGTATTTT